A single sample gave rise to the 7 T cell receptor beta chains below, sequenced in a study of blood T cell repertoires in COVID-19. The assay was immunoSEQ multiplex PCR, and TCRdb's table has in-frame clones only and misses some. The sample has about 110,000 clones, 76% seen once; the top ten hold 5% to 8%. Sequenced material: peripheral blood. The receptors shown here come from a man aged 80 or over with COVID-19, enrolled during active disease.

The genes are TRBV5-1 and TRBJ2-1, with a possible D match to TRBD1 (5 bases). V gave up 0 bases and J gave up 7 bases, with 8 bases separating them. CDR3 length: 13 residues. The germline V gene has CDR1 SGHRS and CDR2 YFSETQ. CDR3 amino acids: CASSLDRWNEQFF. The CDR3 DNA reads TGCGCCAGCAGCTTGGACAGGTGGAATGAGCAGTTCTTC. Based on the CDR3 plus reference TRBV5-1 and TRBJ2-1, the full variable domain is KAGVTQTPRYLIKTRGQQVTLSCSPISGHRSVSWYQQTPGQGLQFLFEYFSETQRNKGNFPGRFSGRQFSNSRSEMNVSTLELGDSALYLCASSLDRWNEQFFGPGTRLTVL.

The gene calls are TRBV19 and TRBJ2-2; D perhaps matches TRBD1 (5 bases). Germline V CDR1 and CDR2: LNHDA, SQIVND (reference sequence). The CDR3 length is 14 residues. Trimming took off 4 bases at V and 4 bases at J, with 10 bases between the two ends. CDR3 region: CASSTTGGTGELFF. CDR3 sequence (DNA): TGTGCCAGTAGTACCACAGGCGGCACCGGGGAGCTGTTTTTT.

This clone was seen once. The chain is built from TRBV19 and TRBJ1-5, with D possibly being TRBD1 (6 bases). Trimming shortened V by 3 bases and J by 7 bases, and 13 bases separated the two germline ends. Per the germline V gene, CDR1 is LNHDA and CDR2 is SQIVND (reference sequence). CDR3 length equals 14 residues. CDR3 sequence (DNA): TGTGCCAGTAGTATCCAGGGGCTCGGACAGCCCCAGCATTTT. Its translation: CASSIQGLGQPQHF.

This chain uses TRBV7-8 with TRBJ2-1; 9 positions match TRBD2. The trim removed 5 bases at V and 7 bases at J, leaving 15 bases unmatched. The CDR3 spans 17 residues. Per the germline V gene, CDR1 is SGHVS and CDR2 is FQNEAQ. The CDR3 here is CASSPLQAGGVQNEQFF. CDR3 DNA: TGTGCCAGCAGCCCCCTCCAAGCGGGAGGCGTGCAAAATGAGCAGTTCTTC. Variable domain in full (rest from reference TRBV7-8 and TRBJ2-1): GAGVSQSPRYKVAKRGQDVALRCDPISGHVSLFWYQQALGQGPEFLTYFQNEAQLDKSGLPSDRFFAERPEGSVSTLKIQRTQQEDSAVYLCASSPLQAGGVQNEQFFGPGTRLTVL.

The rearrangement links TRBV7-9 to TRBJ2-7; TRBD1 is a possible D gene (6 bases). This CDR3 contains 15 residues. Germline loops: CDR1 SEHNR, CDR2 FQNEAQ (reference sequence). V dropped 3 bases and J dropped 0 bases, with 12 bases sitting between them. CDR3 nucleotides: TGTGCCAGCAGCTTCCCTTACAGGGACTCCTACGAGCAGTACTTC. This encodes CASSFPYRDSYEQYF.

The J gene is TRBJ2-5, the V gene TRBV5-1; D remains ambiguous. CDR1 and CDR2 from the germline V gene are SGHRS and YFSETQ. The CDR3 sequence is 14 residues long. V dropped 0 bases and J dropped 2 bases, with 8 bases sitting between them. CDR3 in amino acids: CASSLAGSQETQYF. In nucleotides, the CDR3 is TGCGCCAGCAGCTTGGCCGGTTCGCAAGAGACCCAGTACTTC. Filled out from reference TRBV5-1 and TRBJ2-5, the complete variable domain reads KAGVTQTPRYLIKTRGQQVTLSCSPISGHRSVSWYQQTPGQGLQFLFEYFSETQRNKGNFPGRFSGRQFSNSRSEMNVSTLELGDSALYLCASSLAGSQETQYFGPGTRLLVL.

The CDR3 nucleotides read TGTGCCAGCAGCGTAACTAGCGGTTCCTACAATGAGCAGTTCTTC. Translation: CASSVTSGSYNEQFF. The J gene is TRBJ2-1, the V gene TRBV9; 8 bases map to TRBD2. The CDR3 is 15 residues long. Germline CDR1 SGDLS, CDR2 YYNGEE. The V segment lost 1 base and the J segment 1 base; nucleotides outside the gene matches: 1.